Judged by abundance, the clone carrying this TCR beta chain is large. Its specificity is not known. The identical CDR3 is also encoded by other nucleotide sequences in the sample. This sample is drawn from a study of cytotoxic CD8 clonotypes in ibrutinib-treated CLL. On the study more broadly: Response was recorded as partial in roughly 25 patients and complete in 2; at median approximately 63 months, 14 remained remitted and some 12 had progressed. Sample averages reached hundreds of thousands of productive templates and tens of thousands of productive rearrangements. Study observations and caveats: Stable or contracted on treatment, public clonotypes were also uncommon. Sustained-remission patients were sampled at different times than progressing patients were.

Repertoires were generated with immunoSEQ multiplex PCR, while TCRdb's copy carries only in-frame clones and drops some. The table lists about 28,000 clones, approximately 57% of them singletons, with about 5.4% in the top ten. Germline V CDR1 and CDR2: MDHEN, SYDVKM. With V trimmed by 2 bases and J by 2 bases, 3 bases remained unmatched. The CDR3 sequence is 15 residues long. V gene TRBV28 combines with J gene TRBJ2-3; TRBD2 agrees at 8 bases. This receptor was obtained from a human donor with chronic lymphocytic leukemia. The sample was PBMCs, taken before ibrutinib treatment. The CDR3 protein is CASSLPSGLTDTQYF. Here the CDR3 DNA reads TGTGCCAGCAGTTTACCTAGCGGGCTCACAGATACGCAGTATTTT.